Each of the 10 T cell receptor beta chains below was sequenced from the same sample in a study of identical twins. TCRdb re-derived calls from the 5' RACE reads in MiXCR, one entry per CDR3 protein. The sample holds about 920,000 distinct CDR3 sequences, over 9% seen once. This same sample was also taken into another study, of yellow fever vaccine responses in identical twins.

The sample consisted of PBMCs. Receptors were obtained from a young woman in good health.

This chain links TRBV4-1 with TRBJ2-1; 13 positions agree with TRBD2. The CDR3 loop spans 18 amino acids. V dropped 1 base and J dropped 0; count of bases not matched to a gene: 3. Germline V CDR1 and CDR2: MGHRA, YSYEKL. The CDR3 bases are TGCGCCAGCAGCCAAGGGACTAGCGGGGGTTCCTCCTACAATGAGCAGTTCTTC. It is translated as CASSQGTSGGSSYNEQFF.

This clonotype was detected a few times. The V and J genes are TRBV5-1 and TRBJ2-2; TRBD1 is a possible D gene (6 bases). The germline gives CDR1 SGHRS, CDR2 YFSETQ. The CDR3 is 14 amino acids. V gave up 3 bases and J gave up 5 bases, with 11 bases separating them. CDR3 in amino acids: CASSSHRETGELFF. The DNA of the CDR3 is TGCGCCAGCAGCTCTCACAGGGAAACCGGGGAGCTGTTTTTT.

This clonotype has more than one count but fewer than ten. The V and J genes are TRBV5-5 and TRBJ2-1; D is unclear. V dropped 4 bases and J dropped 8 bases, with 16 bases sitting between them. The CDR3 has 14 residues. Germline V gene lookup returns CDR1 SGHKS and CDR2 YYEKEE (reference sequence). This CDR3 reads CASSRTTTDDEQFF. The CDR3 coding sequence is TGTGCCAGCAGCCGTACCACCACAGATGATGAGCAGTTCTTC.

This clonotype has a handful of counts. The chain uses TRBV10-3 and TRBJ1-2; D is ambiguous. Germline V gives CDR1 ENHRY, CDR2 SYGVKD. The CDR3 loop spans 11 amino acids. Trimming pared 3 bases from V and 5 bases from J, leaving 4 bases between. CDR3 sequence reads: CAISDRYGYTF. DNA for the CDR3: TGTGCCATCAGTGATAGGTATGGCTACACCTTC.

The J gene is TRBJ2-1, the V gene TRBV20-1; 8 nucleotides agree with TRBD2. CDR3 length: 15 residues. The J segment lost 6 bases and the V segment lost 7 bases, leaving 14 bases of the junction unmatched. The germline V gene has CDR1 DFQATT and CDR2 SNEGSKA (reference sequence). The CDR3 here is CSGDPRGGLINEQFF. The CDR3 DNA is TGCAGTGGGGATCCGCGCGGGGGGCTGATCAATGAGCAGTTCTTC.

The chain has TRBV28 and TRBJ1-3; 12 nucleotides line up with TRBD1. The junction had 19 bases not matched to a gene; V was cut back by 7 bases and J by 0 bases. Germline lookup yields CDR1 MDHEN and CDR2 SYDVKM. This CDR3 has 21 amino acids. The CDR3 protein is CASTGGTGGLVVGGSGNTIYF. The CDR3 nucleotides read TGTGCCAGCACCGGAGGGACAGGGGGCTTGGTGGTTGGTGGCTCTGGAAACACCATATATTTT.

The chain employs TRBV12-3 or TRBV12-4 and TRBJ2-3; TRBD2 matches 11 bases. There are 14 residues in the CDR3. V was clipped by 5 bases and J by 4 bases; unmatched bases: 2. DNA of the CDR3: TGTGCCAGCAGTATGGGACTAGCGGCAGATACGCAGTATTTT. It encodes CASSMGLAADTQYF.

This clonotype was detected only a few times. The rearrangement joins TRBV7-6 to TRBJ2-5, with D maybe TRBD2 (6 bases). The CDR3 length is 12 residues. The germline gives CDR1 SGHVS, CDR2 FNYEAQ. Trimming shortened V by 1 base and J by 12 bases, and 12 bases separated the two germline ends. The CDR3 nucleotides read TGTGCCAGCAGCTTAGATCGGCGGGGAGAGTACTTC. Its protein product is CASSLDRRGEYF.

The chain is built from TRBV5-1 and TRBJ2-4; no reliable D call. CDR1 SGHRS and CDR2 YFSETQ come from the germline V gene. There are 16 residues in the CDR3. V lost 0 bases and J lost 2, with 12 bases in between. The CDR3: CASSLVTGRSKNIQYF. CDR3 coding DNA: TGCGCCAGCAGCTTGGTCACCGGCAGGTCCAAAAACATTCAGTACTTC.

This clonotype has only a few counts. The chain recombines TRBV5-1 with TRBJ1-4, with 10 nucleotides matching TRBD1. The CDR3 contains 15 residues. CDR1 and CDR2 (germline): SGHRS, YFSETQ. Trimming cost V 5 bases and J 8 bases; bases outside gene matches: 9. CDR3 nucleotide sequence: TGCGCCAGCAGTCAAACCGGGACAGGGGAAGAAAAACTGTTTTTT. As protein: CASSQTGTGEEKLFF.